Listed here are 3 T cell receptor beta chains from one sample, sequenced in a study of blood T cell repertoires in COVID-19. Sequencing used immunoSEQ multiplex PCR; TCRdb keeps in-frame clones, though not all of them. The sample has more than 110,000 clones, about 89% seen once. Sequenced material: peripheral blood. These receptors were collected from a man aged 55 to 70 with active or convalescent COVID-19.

The CDR3 region is CASSLTTTDTQYF. CDR3 DNA: TGTGCCAGCAGTTTGACTACCACAGATACGCAGTATTTT. The genes are TRBV12-3 or TRBV12-4 and TRBJ2-3; D perhaps matches TRBD2 (5 bases). V was shortened by 3 bases and J by 2 bases, with 6 bases between the two germline ends. The CDR3 totals 13 residues.

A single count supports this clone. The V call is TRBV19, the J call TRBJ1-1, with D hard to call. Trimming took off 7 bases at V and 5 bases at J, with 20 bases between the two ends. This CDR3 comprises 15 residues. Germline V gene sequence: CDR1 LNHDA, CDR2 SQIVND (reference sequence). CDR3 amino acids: CASNRAKMGPTEAFF. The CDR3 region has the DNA TGTGCCAGTAACAGAGCCAAAATGGGCCCTACTGAAGCTTTCTTT.

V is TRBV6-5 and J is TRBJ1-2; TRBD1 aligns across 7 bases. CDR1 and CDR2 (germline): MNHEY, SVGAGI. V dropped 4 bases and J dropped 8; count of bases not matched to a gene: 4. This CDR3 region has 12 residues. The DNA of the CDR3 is TGTGCCAGCAGTTTACAGGGGATAGGCTACACCTTC. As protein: CASSLQGIGYTF.